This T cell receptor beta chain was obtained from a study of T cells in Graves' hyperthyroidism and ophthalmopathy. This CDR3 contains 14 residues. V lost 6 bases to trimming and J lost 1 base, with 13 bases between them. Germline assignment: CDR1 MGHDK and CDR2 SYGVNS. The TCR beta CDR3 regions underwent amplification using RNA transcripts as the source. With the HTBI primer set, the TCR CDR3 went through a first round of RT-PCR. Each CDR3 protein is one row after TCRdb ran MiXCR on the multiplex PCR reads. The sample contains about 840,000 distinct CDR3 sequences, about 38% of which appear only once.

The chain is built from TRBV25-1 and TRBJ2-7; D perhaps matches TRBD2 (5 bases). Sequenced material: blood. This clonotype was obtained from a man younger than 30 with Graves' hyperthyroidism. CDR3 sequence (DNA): TGTGCCAGCAGCCTATCCTGGGAGTCCTACGAGCAGTACTTC. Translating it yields CASSLSWESYEQYF.